These 14 T cell receptor beta chains share one sample of origin, sequenced in a study of T cell responses to AZD1222 COVID-19 vaccine. Sequenced by immunoSEQ multiplex PCR; TCRdb stores in-frame clones only, minus some. The sample consists of some 100,000 clones, less than 90% of them appearing once. The sequences come from peripheral blood, collected on day 0 of AZD1222 vaccination. Every receptor here comes from an adult in good health.

The chain recombines TRBV5-6 with TRBJ1-6; unclear D gene. The germline gives CDR1 SGHDT, CDR2 YYEEEE. The CDR3 extends over 16 amino acids. Trimming took 4 bases from V and 2 from J, leaving 13 bases between them. The CDR3 DNA sequence: TGTGCCAGCAGCAAGCCCGAGGGAACCTATAATTCACCCCTCCACTTT. Protein: CASSKPEGTYNSPLHF.

The rearrangement uses TRBV28 and TRBJ2-6, with 9 bases aligning to TRBD1. The CDR3 loop spans 17 amino acids. Germline CDR1 reads MDHEN; CDR2 reads SYDVKM. Trimming removed 4 bases from V and 2 bases from J; junction bases left unmatched: 6. In DNA, the CDR3 is TGTGCCAGCAGTTCGGGACAGGGAGTACCTGGGGCCAACGTCCTGACTTTC. Residues: CASSSGQGVPGANVLTF.

This clone was counted only a few times. This chain links TRBV6-5 with TRBJ1-1; no clear D. Germline assignment: CDR1 MNHEY and CDR2 SVGAGI. CDR3 length: 11 amino acids. Trimming took off 5 bases at V and 7 bases at J, with 8 bases between the two ends. The CDR3 is CASSPRIEAFF. The CDR3 DNA is TGTGCCAGCAGTCCAAGGATTGAAGCTTTCTTT.

The gene calls are TRBV5-1 and TRBJ1-6; TRBD1 is a possible D gene (5 bases). The CDR3 spans 16 residues. CDR1 and CDR2 from the germline V gene are SGHRS and YFSETQ. Trimming stripped 0 bases from V and 9 bases from J, with 16 bases between. The CDR3 region is CASSLAQTGRGSPLHF. In DNA form, the CDR3 reads TGCGCCAGCAGCTTGGCCCAGACGGGGAGGGGTTCACCCCTCCACTTT.

The chain combines TRBV3-1 (or the pseudogene TRBV3-2) with TRBJ1-2, with TRBD1 matching 8 bases. The CDR3 is 15 amino acids. Trimming cost V 4 bases and J 8 bases; bases outside gene matches: 12. Germline V CDR1 and CDR2: LGHDT, YNNKEL (reference sequence). DNA for the CDR3: TGTGCCAGCAGCCCCCCACTGGACAGGGTGGGAGGCTACACCTTC. Encoded protein: CASSPPLDRVGGYTF.

The genes are TRBV5-4 and TRBJ2-3, with 8 bases aligning to TRBD1. CDR3 length: 13 residues. V shed 9 bases, J shed 3 bases, and the junction held 6 bases outside the gene matches. Germline-derived CDR1 and CDR2 are SGHNT and YYREEE (reference sequence). CDR3 loop: CATRDRKTDTQYF. The CDR3 DNA reads TGTGCCACAAGGGACAGGAAGACAGATACGCAGTATTTT.

The V call is TRBV6-1, the J call TRBJ1-2; no firm D call. The germline gives CDR1 MNHNS, CDR2 SASEGT. This CDR3 is 16 amino acids long. Trimming removed 0 bases from V and 5 bases from J, with 16 bases in between. The CDR3 is CASSEAASGRWYGYTF. CDR3 sequence (DNA): TGTGCCAGCAGTGAAGCGGCGTCGGGGAGGTGGTATGGCTACACCTTC.

V and J are TRBV28 and TRBJ1-1; D is undetermined. Trimming stripped 7 bases from V and 0 bases from J, with 9 bases between. There are 13 residues in the CDR3. CDR1 is MDHEN, CDR2 SYDVKM, per germline. The CDR3 region is CASILDLNTEAFF. The CDR3 nucleotides are TGTGCCAGCATCCTAGACCTGAACACTGAAGCTTTCTTT.

V is TRBV15 and J is TRBJ1-1, with TRBD1 as a possible D gene (6 bases). The V gene lost 1 base and the J gene lost 8 bases, with 17 bases spanning the gap. The CDR3 covers 15 residues. In germline, CDR1 is LNHNV, CDR2 YYDKDF (reference sequence). The CDR3 DNA reads TGTGCCACCAGCAGAGTGGGTAGGTCAGACAGGGAAGCTTTCTTT. This translates into CATSRVGRSDREAFF.

The V gene is TRBV12-3 or TRBV12-4, the J gene TRBJ1-5; D remains unclear. This CDR3 has 11 amino acids. Trimming removed 3 bases at V and 6 bases at J, with 3 bases between. In nucleotides, the CDR3 is TGTGCCAGCAGTTTGGGTCAGCCCCAGCATTTT. Protein: CASSLGQPQHF.

This chain uses TRBV5-1 with TRBJ2-1; 9 bases align to TRBD1. The length of the CDR3 is 16 residues. The V gene's germline CDR1 is SGHRS and CDR2 YFSETQ. Unmatched junction bases numbered 6, after V lost 4 bases and J lost 1 base. CDR3 loop: CASSRQGEISYNEQFF. The CDR3 DNA follows: TGCGCCAGCAGCCGACAGGGGGAGATTTCCTACAATGAGCAGTTCTTC.

The V gene is TRBV4-2, the J gene TRBJ1-5; D call uncertain. This CDR3 comprises 12 residues. V lost 1 base and J 7 bases, leaving 5 bases between the germline ends. From germline, CDR1 is LGHNA and CDR2 YNFKEQ. The chain's CDR3 is CASSQVGQPQHF. The CDR3 DNA reads as TGTGCCAGCAGCCAAGTGGGGCAGCCCCAGCATTTT.

V is TRBV5-6 and J is TRBJ1-2; 9 bases are a match to TRBD1. V was pared by 3 bases and J by 5 bases, with 11 bases of the junction left unmatched. The CDR3 loop spans 16 amino acids. Per the germline V gene, CDR1 is SGHDT and CDR2 is YYEEEE. The CDR3 DNA reads TGTGCCAGCAGCTCGGGACAGGGAAAGGACTTTTATGGCTACACCTTC. Encoded protein: CASSSGQGKDFYGYTF.

The rearrangement uses TRBV5-1 and TRBJ1-2; no clear D. The CDR3 extends over 14 amino acids. Germline V lookup: CDR1 SGHRS, CDR2 YFSETQ. V lost 2 bases to trimming and J lost 8 bases, with 16 bases between them. This CDR3 reads CASSFGPERGGYTF. The CDR3 coding sequence is TGCGCCAGCAGCTTCGGACCCGAGCGAGGGGGCTACACCTTC.